The 7 T cell receptor beta chains given below trace back to one sample, sequenced in a study of human T cells and chemical hapten exposure. Time point noted: healthy volunteer bleed at 6 weeks. RNA extraction used unfractionated whole blood as the source of total RNA. TCRdb re-analysed the RACE reads in MiXCR, keeping a single row per CDR3 protein. The table lists 35,000 to 55,000 distinct CDR3 sequences, 3.7% of them singletons, with 5.6% in the top ten. The sequenced sample consisted of whole blood. The source of these receptors is a human donor in good health. Some clones in this sample may be carry-over from other donors' samples.

This clonotype was seen many times. The chain is built from TRBV19 and TRBJ2-1; 7 bases match TRBD2. V lost 7 bases to trimming and J lost 2 bases; unmatched junction nucleotides: 8. Looked up from germline, CDR1 is LNHDA and CDR2 is SQIVND (reference sequence). The CDR3 contains 15 residues. The CDR3 nucleotides are TGTGCCAGTAACCCAGCGGGACCTACCTACAATGAGCAGTTCTTC. Translated: CASNPAGPTYNEQFF.

This clonotype came up many times. The V gene is TRBV27, the J gene TRBJ2-7; TRBD2 matches at 7 bases. Germline V gene data show CDR1 as MNHEY and CDR2 as SMNVEV (reference sequence). The CDR3 sequence is 14 residues long. V gave up 3 bases and J gave up 2 bases; unmatched junction bases: 4. DNA for the CDR3: TGTGCCAGCAGTTTGAAGGGAGGGACCTACGAGCAGTACTTC. This sequence encodes CASSLKGGTYEQYF.

The sample holds many counts of this clonotype. The gene calls are TRBV18 and TRBJ2-1; 15 bases are a match to TRBD2. The CDR3 totals 17 residues. Trimming at V came to 1 base and at J to 9 bases, leaving 7 bases not matched to a gene. CDR1 is KGHSH and CDR2 is LQKENI in the germline V gene. The CDR3 is CASSPRGLAGGMGEQFF. In DNA form, the CDR3 reads TGTGCCAGCTCACCACGAGGACTAGCGGGAGGGATGGGTGAGCAGTTCTTC.

At least ten counts were recorded for this clonotype. This chain links TRBV29-1 with TRBJ1-5; a weak D match, TRBD1 (6 bases). This CDR3 spans 13 amino acids. Trimming left V 4 bases short and J 3 bases short, with 10 bases between. CDR1 and CDR2 (germline): SQVTM, ANQGSEA. CDR3: CSVGTELNQPQHF. As DNA, the CDR3 is TGCAGCGTTGGGACAGAACTCAATCAGCCCCAGCATTTT. The full variable domain, with the rest looked up from reference TRBV29-1 and TRBJ1-5, is SAVISQKPSRDICQRGTSLTIQCQVDSQVTMMFWYRQQPGQSLTLIATANQGSEATYESGFVIDKFPISRPNLTFSTLTVSNMSPEDSSIYLCSVGTELNQPQHFGDGTRLSIL.

This clonotype was seen ten or more times. This chain uses TRBV20-1 with TRBJ1-2; D uncertain. The CDR3 loop spans 12 amino acids. Between the trimmed V and J ends, which lost 3 bases and 4 bases, there was a span of 9 bases. Germline CDR1 and CDR2: DFQATT and SNEGSKA (reference sequence). The CDR3 is CSASGVGYGYTF. CDR3 in DNA: TGCAGTGCTAGTGGGGTTGGCTATGGCTACACCTTC.

The genes are TRBV15 and TRBJ1-5; D is uncertain. CDR1 LNHNV and CDR2 YYDKDF come from the germline V gene (reference sequence). There are 11 residues in the CDR3. The V end lost 9 bases, the J end lost 1 base, and 4 bases lay between the germline ends. CDR3 sequence reads: CATGSNQPQHF. DNA for the CDR3: TGTGCCACAGGCAGCAATCAGCCCCAGCATTTT.

The V gene is TRBV20-1, the J gene TRBJ1-3; D ambiguous. The V gene's germline CDR1 is DFQATT and CDR2 SNEGSKA (reference sequence). This CDR3 spans 13 amino acids. V lost 0 bases and J 4 bases, leaving 7 bases between the germline ends. CDR3 loop: CSAREPPGNTIYF. CDR3 nucleotide sequence: TGCAGTGCTAGAGAACCCCCCGGAAACACCATATATTTT.